The sequence of this TCR beta chain was determined in a study of T cells after yellow fever vaccination. One entry per CDR3 protein, called by TCRdb with MiXCR from the 5' RACE reads. The table shows 600,000 to 750,000 distinct CDR3 sequences, with 9% to 15% occurring only once. The CDR3 covers 14 residues. The ends lost 6 bases at V and 4 bases at J; junction bases unmatched: 4. Germline V CDR1 and CDR2: MDHEN, SYDVKM. The sample in question was PBMCs, obtained on the day of the yellow fever booster vaccination. The receptor comes from a man younger than 45 who received the YFV17D yellow fever vaccine. The chain employs TRBV28 and TRBJ2-3, with 10 bases aligning to TRBD2. CDR3 sequence reads: CASRSGRAADTQYF. Here the CDR3 DNA reads TGTGCCAGCAGGAGCGGGAGGGCCGCAGATACGCAGTATTTT.